The text below deals with one T cell receptor (beta chain). What it binds is unknown. This entry comes from a study of T cell responses to AZD1222 COVID-19 vaccine. Overall study findings and caveats: Donors were chiefly white British, with a greater number of females, and clonal diversity was perhaps underestimated. CD4 TCRs associated with vaccination spanned spike, dominating at 160-218 and 743-854.

CDR3 size: 12 residues. The assay was immunoSEQ multiplex PCR, and TCRdb's table has in-frame clones only and misses some. The sample has approximately 110,000 clones, approximately 90% seen once. This receptor was taken from an adult who received the AZD1222 COVID-19 vaccine. The sample here was peripheral blood, taken 28 days after the second AZD1222 dose. V and J are TRBV12-1 and TRBJ1-5; TRBD1, the D gene given by the table, was not confirmed from the DNA. TRBV12-1 is annotated as a pseudogene. In DNA form, the CDR3 reads TGTGCCAGGGGACAGGGGGATCAGCCCCAGCATTTT. Protein: CARGQGDQPQHF.